The 20 T cell receptor beta chains below were found in one sample sequenced in a study of T cells expressing NK-cell markers. TCRdb re-called the 5' RACE reads and gives one entry per CDR3 protein, without DNA. Its listing shows more than 120,000 distinct CDR3 sequences. Specimen: blood T cells: a sorted CD56 or NKG2C T cell subset, CD4+ or CD8+ T cells, or bulk PBMC T cells (not recorded which). Receptor source: a man aged 18 to 29 in good health.

The chain combines TRBV9 with TRBJ1-6. CDR3 length: 14 amino acids. CDR1 and CDR2 (germline): SGDLS, YYNGEE. The CDR3: CASSVGGYGSPLHF.

The J gene is TRBJ1-2, the V gene TRBV29-1; TCRdb names TRBD1, which stays unverified in the absence of DNA. Germline values: CDR1 SQVTM, CDR2 ANQGSEA. The CDR3 spans 14 residues. CDR3 sequence reads: CSGLTDRANYGYTF.

The chain couples TRBV28 to TRBJ2-5; without DNA, the TCRdb call of TRBD1 cannot be checked. This CDR3 contains 13 residues. Germline CDR1 and CDR2: MDHEN and SYDVKM. CDR3 sequence reads: CATGDEEGGGQYF. The full variable domain, its missing parts supplied by reference TRBV28 and TRBJ2-5, is DVKVTQSSRYLVKRTGEKVFLECVQDMDHENMFWYRQDPGLGLRLIYFSYDVKMKEKGDIPEGYSVSREKKERFSLILESASTNQTSMYLCATGDEEGGGQYFGPGTRLLVL.

V is TRBV5-1 and J is TRBJ2-7; TCRdb reports TRBD1, a call that lacks DNA to check it against. CDR3 length: 14 amino acids. Per the germline V gene, CDR1 is SGHRS and CDR2 is YFSETQ. The chain's CDR3 is CASSLGPGFYEQYF.

This chain uses TRBV5-1 with TRBJ1-1; TCRdb's assignment of TRBD1 cannot be checked, as there is no DNA. The germline V gene encodes CDR1 SGHRS and CDR2 YFSETQ. The CDR3 is made up of 15 amino acids. CDR3 region: CASSPRLGENTEAFF.

This sequence joins TRBV11-2 and TRBJ2-7; TCRdb's assignment of TRBD1 cannot be checked, as there is no DNA. This CDR3 is 15 amino acids long. Germline V gives CDR1 SGHAT, CDR2 FQNNGV. The CDR3 protein is CASSLAGQGVYEQYF.

V usage is TRBV11-2 and J usage is TRBJ2-1; TCRdb calls TRBD2, which cannot be checked without DNA. The CDR3 is 17 residues long. Germline lookup yields CDR1 SGHAT and CDR2 FQNNGV. The chain's CDR3 is CASSLDWGSGRGSEQFF.

The V call is TRBV12-3 or TRBV12-4, the J call TRBJ2-1. This CDR3 is built from 13 residues. This CDR3 is CAIYRWAPNEQFF.

V is TRBV7-7 and J is TRBJ2-2; TCRdb's D gene call, TRBD1, goes unchecked for lack of DNA. CDR3 size: 16 residues. The germline V gene encodes CDR1 SSHAT and CDR2 FNYEAQ (reference sequence). CDR3 amino acids: CASSPDPGQNTGELFF.

The gene calls are TRBV7-2 and TRBJ2-7. Germline-derived CDR1 and CDR2 are SGHTA and FQGNSA. The CDR3 sequence is 13 residues long. The CDR3 reads CASSLYVAYEQYF. Filled out from reference TRBV7-2 and TRBJ2-7, the complete variable domain reads GAGVSQSPSNKVTEKGKDVELRCDPISGHTALYWYRQSLGQGLEFLIYFQGNSAPDKSGLPSDRFSAERTGGSVSTLTIQRTQQEDSAVYLCASSLYVAYEQYFGPGTRLTVT.

The chain recombines TRBV28 with TRBJ2-1; TCRdb lists TRBD2, though no DNA is available to test this call. The CDR3 totals 17 residues. Germline V CDR1 and CDR2: MDHEN, SYDVKM. The CDR3 reads CASSFLLAGAGGNEQFF.

The gene calls are TRBV5-1 and TRBJ2-1. This CDR3 has 14 amino acids. CDR1 is SGHRS, CDR2 YFSETQ, per germline. The CDR3 protein is CASSVGSLLHEQFF. The full variable domain, with the rest looked up from reference TRBV5-1 and TRBJ2-1, is KAGVTQTPRYLIKTRGQQVTLSCSPISGHRSVSWYQQTPGQGLQFLFEYFSETQRNKGNFPGRFSGRQFSNSRSEMNVSTLELGDSALYLCASSVGSLLHEQFFGPGTRLTVL.

The chain links TRBV7-6 to TRBJ2-7; the D call from TCRdb, TRBD1, cannot be confirmed without DNA. CDR3 length: 15 residues. CDR1 is SGHVS, CDR2 FNYEAQ, per germline. The CDR3 loop reads CASSLGGGGASEQYF.

The chain recombines TRBV12-3 or TRBV12-4 with TRBJ2-1; the TCRdb D gene call, TRBD1, has no DNA to confirm it. CDR3 length: 17 residues. This CDR3 reads CASSLAQGTSFLFEQFF.

The J gene is TRBJ2-3, the V gene TRBV29-1; the TCRdb D gene call, TRBD1, has no DNA to confirm it. This CDR3 has 15 amino acids. Germline V gene sequence: CDR1 SQVTM, CDR2 ANQGSEA. CDR3: CSVEETGVMTDTQYF.

The chain couples TRBV19 to TRBJ2-2; TCRdb's D call of TRBD2 is untestable without DNA. Germline V gene lookup returns CDR1 LNHDA and CDR2 SQIVND (reference sequence). CDR3 length: 20 amino acids. Here the CDR3 reads CASRARGLAGDRWGTGELFF.

The chain couples TRBV29-1 to TRBJ2-1; TCRdb designates TRBD1, a call that cannot be tested without DNA. This CDR3 spans 15 amino acids. Germline V gene lookup returns CDR1 SQVTM and CDR2 ANQGSEA. CDR3: CSVMTHRDKINEQFF.

This chain's CDR3 is CSARGRLAGLYEQFF. The chain uses TRBV20-1 and TRBJ2-1; TCRdb's D call of TRBD2 is untestable without DNA. The CDR3 loop spans 15 amino acids. Per the germline V gene, CDR1 is DFQATT and CDR2 is SNEGSKA (reference sequence).

The chain carries TRBV20-1 and TRBJ2-5; TCRdb returns TRBD2, unconfirmable since there is no DNA. CDR1 and CDR2 (germline): DFQATT, SNEGSKA (reference sequence). This CDR3 spans 14 amino acids. The CDR3 reads CSARDLRLAGVEYF.

V gene TRBV20-1 combines with J gene TRBJ2-7. CDR1 is DFQATT and CDR2 is SNEGSKA in the germline V gene (reference sequence). The CDR3 runs to 13 residues. The chain's CDR3 is CSAAVANVYEQYF.